These 30 T cell receptor beta chains share one sample of origin, sequenced in a study of T cell changes during pregnancy in multiple sclerosis. The table came from immunoSEQ multiplex PCR; TCRdb's copy has only in-frame clones and leaves some out. The sample consists of tens of thousands of clones, roughly 92% of them appearing once. Sequencing was performed on peripheral blood. The receptors were gathered from a female donor with multiple sclerosis, enrolled in a pregnancy study.

This clone was seen a few times. This chain links TRBV27 with TRBJ2-7; D possibly corresponds to TRBD2 (6 bases). The CDR3 is 14 amino acids. Between the trimmed V and J ends, which lost 5 bases and 1 base, there was a span of 12 bases. Germline CDR1 reads MNHEY; CDR2 reads SMNVEV (reference sequence). For the CDR3, the DNA is TGTGCCAGCAGTAACGGGGGTATGTCCTACGAGCAGTACTTC. Protein: CASSNGGMSYEQYF.

The V call is TRBV7-9, the J call TRBJ2-7; D possibly uses TRBD1 or TRBD2 (5 bases each). This CDR3 has 16 residues. The V gene's germline CDR1 is SEHNR and CDR2 FQNEAQ (reference sequence). V gave up 3 bases and J gave up 7 bases, with 22 bases separating them. The CDR3 DNA reads as TGTGCCAGCAGCTTTCCTCCGGGACCACCCCGTCTGGAGCAGTACTTC. This gives the protein CASSFPPGPPRLEQYF.

V and J are TRBV19 and TRBJ1-1, with unresolved D. The CDR3 contains 13 residues. The germline CDR1 and CDR2 sequences are LNHDA and SQIVND (reference sequence). V lost 5 bases to trimming and J lost 0 bases, with 7 bases between them. The CDR3, as DNA: TGTGCCAGTAGTTACAGCCTGAACACTGAAGCTTTCTTT. Protein product: CASSYSLNTEAFF.

This clone was counted a single time. J is TRBJ1-2 and V is TRBV5-1; no reliable D call. The CDR3 sequence is 14 residues long. Germline values: CDR1 SGHRS, CDR2 YFSETQ. The ends were cut back, 0 bases at V and 1 base at J, with 7 bases in the middle. The CDR3 coding sequence is TGCGCCAGCAGCTTGGGGCGGATTAACTATGGCTACACCTTC. As protein: CASSLGRINYGYTF.

This chain joins TRBV30 and TRBJ2-3; D tentatively fits TRBD1 or TRBD2 (5 bases each). V lost 8 bases and J 2 bases, leaving 14 bases between the germline ends. In germline, CDR1 is GTSNPN, CDR2 SVGIG (reference sequence). This CDR3 has 13 residues. Written as DNA, the CDR3 is TGTGCCGGGACGGGACGGTCCACAGATACGCAGTATTTT. Translated: CAGTGRSTDTQYF.

This clone has only one observation. V and J are TRBV7-8 and TRBJ2-1; TRBD2 matches 16 bases. Germline lookup yields CDR1 SGHVS and CDR2 FQNEAQ. This CDR3 has 18 residues. V shed 6 bases and J 1 base; nucleotides not matched to a gene: 6. CDR3 in DNA: TGTGCCAGCAGTCCGGGACTAGCGGGAGGGGGGTCCTACAATGAGCAGTTCTTC. This codes for CASSPGLAGGGSYNEQFF.

J is TRBJ1-1 and V is TRBV6-5; 7 bases align to TRBD1. The junction had 8 bases not matched to a gene; V was cut back by 0 bases and J by 7 bases. CDR1 is MNHEY, CDR2 SVGAGI, per germline. There are 15 residues in the CDR3. The CDR3 nucleotides are TGTGCCAGCAGTTACTCTAGGCAACAGGGGTTTGAAGCTTTCTTT. Translating it yields CASSYSRQQGFEAFF.

This chain joins TRBV7-2 and TRBJ1-2; D may be TRBD1 (6 bases). Germline CDR1 and CDR2: SGHTA and FQGNSA. V was trimmed by 7 bases and J by 5 bases, leaving 17 bases between them. The CDR3 is 14 residues long. The CDR3 sequence is CASTPLGQGYGYTF. Written as DNA, the CDR3 is TGTGCCAGCACCCCCTTAGGGCAGGGGTATGGCTACACCTTC.

The chain has TRBV28 and TRBJ1-5; 9 nucleotides align to TRBD1. The J segment lost 6 bases and the V segment lost 5 bases, leaving 20 bases of the junction unmatched. Germline CDR1 MDHEN, CDR2 SYDVKM. CDR3 length: 19 amino acids. DNA of the CDR3: TGTGCCAGCAGTACGTCTCACCTAGGACAGGGGAATGATGGTCAGCCCCAGCATTTT. Protein product: CASSTSHLGQGNDGQPQHF.

This clone was recorded once. This chain uses TRBV30 with TRBJ1-1; tentatively, D is TRBD1 (5 bases). Germline CDR1 reads GTSNPN; CDR2 reads SVGIG (reference sequence). This CDR3 comprises 17 residues. V dropped 5 bases and J dropped 3 bases, with 25 bases sitting between them. As DNA, the CDR3 is TGTGCCTGGGGGGGACTCGGGACCTATTCCAAACACACTGAAGCTTTCTTT. It yields the protein CAWGGLGTYSKHTEAFF.

This chain connects TRBV5-6 to TRBJ2-7, with D perhaps TRBD1 or TRBD2 (5 bases each). The V gene lost 5 bases and the J gene lost 0 bases, with 12 bases spanning the gap. Germline V lookup: CDR1 SGHDT, CDR2 YYEEEE. There are 14 residues in the CDR3. CDR3 amino acids: CASSRGRVSYEQYF. The CDR3 nucleotides are TGTGCCAGCAGTCGGGGCAGGGTCTCCTACGAGCAGTACTTC. Drawing the rest from reference TRBV5-6 and TRBJ2-7, the complete variable domain is DAGVTQSPTHLIKTRGQQVTLRCSPKSGHDTVSWYQQALGQGPQFIFQYYEEEERQRGNFPDRFSGHQFPNYSSELNVNALLLGDSALYLCASSRGRVSYEQYFGPGTRLTVT.

This chain links TRBV6-1 with TRBJ1-3; a weak D match, TRBD1 (6 bases). CDR1 is MNHNS, CDR2 SASEGT, per germline. The CDR3 extends over 20 amino acids. V was pared by 2 bases and J by 2 bases, with 25 bases between. CDR3 residues: CASSEWKQGTISAPGNTIYF. The CDR3 DNA is TGTGCCAGCAGTGAATGGAAACAGGGTACGATTTCTGCGCCTGGAAACACCATATATTTT.

The V gene is TRBV27, the J gene TRBJ1-2; 9 bases agree with TRBD1. After removal of 5 bases from V and 3 bases from J, the junction contained 7 bases not matched to a gene. Germline CDR1 and CDR2: MNHEY and SMNVEV (reference sequence). This CDR3 contains 15 residues. The CDR3 nucleotides are TGTGCCAGCAGTCCAAACAGGGGGCAGGACTATGGCTACACCTTC. It codes for CASSPNRGQDYGYTF.

The chain couples TRBV5-6 to TRBJ2-7; the D gene is possibly TRBD1 (6 bases). CDR3 length: 15 residues. Germline V gene lookup returns CDR1 SGHDT and CDR2 YYEEEE. The V end lost 0 bases, the J end lost 5 bases, and 15 bases lay between the germline ends. CDR3 DNA: TGTGCCAGCAGCTTGGGGGCCAGGGGAGTGGACGAGCAGTACTTC. Its translation is CASSLGARGVDEQYF.

The chain joins TRBV20-1 to TRBJ2-7; D gene ambiguous. This CDR3 comprises 11 residues. The V end was cut by 0 bases, the J end by 4 bases, with 4 bases between. Germline loops: CDR1 DFQATT, CDR2 SNEGSKA (reference sequence). DNA for the CDR3: TGCAGTGCTAGAGACGGATACGAGCAGTACTTC. It translates to CSARDGYEQYF.

In its sample, this clone was seen a few times. The CDR3 bases are TGTGCCTGGAGAAAGGGTGGCTACACCTTC. It yields the protein CAWRKGGYTF. This chain connects TRBV30 to TRBJ1-2, with unresolved D. The germline V and J ends were trimmed by 3 bases and 7 bases, with 6 bases remaining between them. The germline gives CDR1 GTSNPN, CDR2 SVGIG (reference sequence). CDR3 size: 10 residues.

The chain has TRBV9 and TRBJ2-2; TRBD2 agrees at 14 bases. The J segment lost 6 bases and the V segment lost 4 bases, leaving 5 bases of the junction unmatched. This CDR3 has 16 residues. The germline gives CDR1 SGDLS, CDR2 YYNGEE. This chain's CDR3 is CASSQTSGRGSGELFF. The CDR3, as DNA: TGTGCCAGCAGCCAGACTAGCGGGAGGGGTTCCGGGGAGCTGTTTTTT. The full variable domain, with the rest looked up from reference TRBV9 and TRBJ2-2, is DSGVTQTPKHLITATGQRVTLRCSPRSGDLSVYWYQQSLDQGLQFLIQYYNGEERAKGNILERFSAQQFPDLHSELNLSSLELGDSALYFCASSQTSGRGSGELFFGEGSRLTVL.

In the case of this clone: The junction differs from germline at one of its ends, possibly a read error. The chain recombines TRBV7-7 with TRBJ2-4; 8 positions agree with TRBD1. This CDR3 spans 19 amino acids. The germline V gene encodes CDR1 SSHAT and CDR2 FNYEAQ (reference sequence). CDR3: CASSSGQGVLNLAKNIQYF. Written as DNA, the CDR3 is TGTGCTAGCAGCTCTGGACAGGGAGTTTTGAATTTGGCCAAAAACATTCAGTACTTC.

The chain is built from TRBV6-5 and TRBJ2-5, with D possibly TRBD1 on 6 matching bases. Germline CDR1 reads MNHEY; CDR2 reads SVGAGI. Deletions cut 0 bases from V and 4 bases from J, with 12 bases between. The CDR3 has 15 amino acids. CDR3 nucleotide sequence: TGTGCCAGCAGTTACTCACAGGGTTGGGGAGAGACCCAGTACTTC. It specifies CASSYSQGWGETQYF.

V and J are TRBV6-5 and TRBJ1-2; TRBD1 matches 7 bases. CDR3 length: 12 residues. The V gene's germline CDR1 is MNHEY and CDR2 SVGAGI. J lost 8 bases, V lost 7 bases, and 7 bases had no gene match. CDR3: CASTRGGRGYTF. CDR3 bases: TGTGCCAGCACCAGGGGGGGTAGGGGCTACACCTTC.

The chain uses TRBV4-1 and TRBJ2-3; D uncertain. CDR1 MGHRA and CDR2 YSYEKL come from the germline V gene. V was trimmed by 0 bases and J by 3 bases, leaving 4 bases between them. CDR3 length equals 13 residues. The CDR3 bases are TGCGCCAGCAGCCAAGATATGACAGATACGCAGTATTTT. Translated, it gives CASSQDMTDTQYF.

The chain uses TRBV5-4 and TRBJ2-5; 11 bases are shared with TRBD2. Germline V CDR1 and CDR2: SGHNT, YYREEE (reference sequence). CDR3 size: 16 residues. V lost 0 bases and J lost 5; bases outside the gene matches: 6. The CDR3 DNA follows: TGTGCCAGCAGCTTGGCTAGGACTAGCGGGTTGGAGACCCAGTACTTC. It is translated as CASSLARTSGLETQYF.

The V and J genes are TRBV4-1 and TRBJ2-7; perhaps TRBD2 as D (6 bases). V was pared by 1 base and J by 2 bases, with 9 bases between. The CDR3 length is 14 residues. Germline V gene sequence: CDR1 MGHRA, CDR2 YSYEKL. The CDR3 region has the DNA TGCGCCAGCAGCCAAGTTACGGGGGCCTACGAGCAGTACTTC. It yields the protein CASSQVTGAYEQYF.

This chain uses TRBV5-8 with TRBJ2-1; 7 bases match TRBD2. Germline loops: CDR1 SGHTS, CDR2 YDEGEE. This CDR3 is built from 15 residues. The V gene end was trimmed by 5 bases and the J gene end by 5 bases; junction bases not matched to a gene: 10. The DNA of the CDR3 is TGTGCCAGCAGGGTCGCCGGGAGGTGGGACAATGAGCAGTTCTTC. It specifies CASRVAGRWDNEQFF.

The chain links TRBV19 to TRBJ2-2, with D hard to call. This CDR3 has 16 amino acids. The V and J ends lost 9 bases and 4 bases respectively, with 21 bases between them. CDR1 is LNHDA and CDR2 is SQIVND in the germline V gene (reference sequence). The CDR3: CASSPWEGMGTGELFF. The CDR3 nucleotides read TGTGCCAGCTCCCCTTGGGAAGGGATGGGCACCGGGGAGCTGTTTTTT. Complete variable domain (other parts from reference TRBV19 and TRBJ2-2): DGGITQSPKYLFRKEGQNVTLSCEQNLNHDAMYWYRQDPGQGLRLIYYSQIVNDFQKGDIAEGYSVSREKKESFPLTVTSAQKNPTAFYLCASSPWEGMGTGELFFGEGSRLTVL.

V usage is TRBV7-2 and J usage is TRBJ2-5; 9 bases line up with TRBD2. This CDR3 comprises 13 residues. The J segment lost 7 bases and the V segment lost 5 bases, leaving 5 bases of the junction unmatched. Germline values: CDR1 SGHTA, CDR2 FQGNSA. The CDR3 loop reads CASSQGREGTQYF. As DNA, the CDR3 is TGTGCCAGCAGCCAAGGGCGGGAGGGGACCCAGTACTTC.

The chain uses TRBV19 and TRBJ2-2, with D possibly being TRBD1 or TRBD2 (5 bases each). Germline V gene lookup returns CDR1 LNHDA and CDR2 SQIVND (reference sequence). The V end lost 5 bases, the J end lost 7 bases, and 11 bases lay between the germline ends. This CDR3 spans 13 amino acids. CDR3: CASSGGRGGELFF. In DNA, the CDR3 is TGTGCCAGTAGTGGGGGTAGGGGCGGGGAGCTGTTTTTT.

The gene calls are TRBV7-9 and TRBJ1-1; tentatively, D is TRBD1 (5 bases). The CDR3 sequence is 15 residues long. Trimming stripped 3 bases from V and 5 bases from J, with 16 bases between. Germline-derived CDR1 and CDR2 are SEHNR and FQNEAQ (reference sequence). Here the CDR3 reads CASSLGLPKGTEAFF. The CDR3 DNA reads TGTGCCAGCAGCTTGGGACTGCCAAAGGGGACTGAAGCTTTCTTT.

The chain carries TRBV10-3 and TRBJ2-5; possible D gene TRBD1, 6 bases. Deletions cut 10 bases from V and 0 bases from J, with 12 bases between. The CDR3 is 13 amino acids. Looked up from germline, CDR1 is ENHRY and CDR2 is SYGVKD. In DNA, the CDR3 is TGTGCCACCGTCGGACAGTACCAAGAGACCCAGTACTTC. Translated, it gives CATVGQYQETQYF.

The genes are TRBV28 and TRBJ1-2; D is unclear. CDR1 is MDHEN, CDR2 SYDVKM, per germline. V gave up 10 bases and J gave up 2 bases, with 11 bases separating them. CDR3 length: 12 amino acids. The CDR3: CATQVSNYGYTF. DNA for the CDR3: TGTGCCACACAAGTCTCGAACTATGGCTACACCTTC.